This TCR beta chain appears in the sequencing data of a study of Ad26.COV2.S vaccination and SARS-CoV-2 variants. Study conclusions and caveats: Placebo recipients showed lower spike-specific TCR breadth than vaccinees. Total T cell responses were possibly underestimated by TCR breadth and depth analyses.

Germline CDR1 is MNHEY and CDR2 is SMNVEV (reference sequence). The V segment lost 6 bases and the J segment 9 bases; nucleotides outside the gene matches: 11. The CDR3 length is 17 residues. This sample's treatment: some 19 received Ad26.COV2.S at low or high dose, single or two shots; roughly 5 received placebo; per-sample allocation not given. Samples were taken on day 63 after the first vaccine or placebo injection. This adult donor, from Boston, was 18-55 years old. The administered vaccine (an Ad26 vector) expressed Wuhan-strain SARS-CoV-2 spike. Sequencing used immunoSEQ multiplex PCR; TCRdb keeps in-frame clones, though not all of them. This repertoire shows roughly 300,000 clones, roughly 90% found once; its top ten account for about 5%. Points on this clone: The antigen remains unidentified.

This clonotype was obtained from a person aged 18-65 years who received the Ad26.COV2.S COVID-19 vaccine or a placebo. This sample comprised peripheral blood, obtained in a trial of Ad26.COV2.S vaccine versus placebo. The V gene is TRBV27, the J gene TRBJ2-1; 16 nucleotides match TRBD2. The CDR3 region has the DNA TGTGCCAGCAGGCTCTTCCCGGGACTAGCGGGAGGGGGTGAGCAGTTCTTC. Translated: CASRLFPGLAGGGEQFF.